Sequencing of this T cell receptor (beta chain) was carried out in a study of T-cell reconstitution after alpha-beta-depleted transplantation in children listed by TCRdb under 2016. As for the study more broadly: The study quantitatively tracked T-cell immune reconstitution after TCRalphabeta/CD19-depleted allogeneic hematopoietic cell transplantation in children using TCR repertoire profiling.

Ends trimmed: V by 5 bases, J by 1 base; bases unmatched to a gene: 8. From the cysteine through the phenylalanine, the CDR3 covers 15 amino acids. The CDR3 DNA has 45 bases and is translated from base 1. This clonotype was picked up many times. It lacks a known antigen. No much larger clonotype is one base removed from it; base qualities were not supplied. Library preparation was by PCR. Data came from an Illumina HiSeq 2500. To normalize quantification of the TCRbeta repertoire, the TCR libraries were built with molecular barcoding that relied on unique molecular identifiers. TCRdb itself trimmed the public reads at Q25 with fastp, ran MiXCR and retained productive beta chains. When rows share a CDR3 protein, they turn into one entry using the most common DNA and genes. For this sample the table gives about 230,000 distinct CDR3 sequences, of which 9.7% were detected only once. Clones ranked in the top ten supply about 5% of the sample.

The receptor chain draws on TRBV12-3 or TRBV12-4 and TRBJ2-7; 7 middle bases align to TRBD1. This clonotype originated in a human donor who donated a stem cell graft to a child with SCID. This specimen was PBMCs from the stem cell graft donor, taken from the stem cell graft. The DNA is TGTGCCAGCAGTCCCCAGACAGGGAGTTCCTACGAGCAGTACTTC. This codes for CASSPQTGSSYEQYF.